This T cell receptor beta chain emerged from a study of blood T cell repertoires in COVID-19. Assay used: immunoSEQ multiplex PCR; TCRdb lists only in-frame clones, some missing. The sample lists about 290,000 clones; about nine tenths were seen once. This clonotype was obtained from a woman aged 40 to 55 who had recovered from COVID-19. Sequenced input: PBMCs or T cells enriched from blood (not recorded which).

This CDR3 is CASSLSPSSGANVLTF. The CDR3, as DNA: TGTGCCAGCAGCTTATCGCCGAGCTCTGGGGCCAACGTCCTGACTTTC. V usage is TRBV11-2 and J usage is TRBJ2-6, with no clear D. CDR1 is SGHAT, CDR2 FQNNGV, per germline. The CDR3 is made up of 16 amino acids. With 2 bases removed from V and 0 bases from J, the gap between germline ends came to 8 bases.